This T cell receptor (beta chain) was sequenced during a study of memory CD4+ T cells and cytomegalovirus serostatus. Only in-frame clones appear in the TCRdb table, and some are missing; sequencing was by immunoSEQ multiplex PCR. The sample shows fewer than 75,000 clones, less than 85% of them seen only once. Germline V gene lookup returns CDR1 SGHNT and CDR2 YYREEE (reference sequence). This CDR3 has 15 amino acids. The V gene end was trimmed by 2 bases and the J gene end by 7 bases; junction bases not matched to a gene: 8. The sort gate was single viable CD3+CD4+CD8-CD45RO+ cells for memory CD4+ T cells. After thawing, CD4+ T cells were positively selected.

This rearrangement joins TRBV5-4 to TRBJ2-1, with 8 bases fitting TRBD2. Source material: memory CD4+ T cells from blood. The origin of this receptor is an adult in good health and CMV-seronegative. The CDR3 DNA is TGTGCCAGCAGCTTAGGCAGCGGGAGTCGTAATGAGCAGTTCTTC. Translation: CASSLGSGSRNEQFF.